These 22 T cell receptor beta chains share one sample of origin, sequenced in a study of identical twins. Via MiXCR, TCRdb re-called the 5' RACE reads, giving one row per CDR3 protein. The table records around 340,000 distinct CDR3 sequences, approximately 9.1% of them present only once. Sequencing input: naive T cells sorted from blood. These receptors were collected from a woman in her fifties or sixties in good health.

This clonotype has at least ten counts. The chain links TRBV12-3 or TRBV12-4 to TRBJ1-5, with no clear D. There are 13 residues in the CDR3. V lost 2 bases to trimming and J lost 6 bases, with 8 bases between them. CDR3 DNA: TGTGCCAGCAGTTTAAGGATAGGTCAGCCCCAGCATTTT. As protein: CASSLRIGQPQHF.

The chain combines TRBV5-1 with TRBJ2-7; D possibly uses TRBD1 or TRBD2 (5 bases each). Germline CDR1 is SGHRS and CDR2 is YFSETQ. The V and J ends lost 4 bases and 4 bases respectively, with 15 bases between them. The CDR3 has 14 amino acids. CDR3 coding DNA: TGCGCCAGCAGCCCCGAGGGGCGGAGGTACGAGCAGTACTTC. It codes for CASSPEGRRYEQYF.

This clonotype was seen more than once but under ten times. The CDR3 region is CASSPLGAATDTQYF. CDR3 DNA: TGTGCCAGCAGCCCCCTGGGGGCCGCCACAGATACGCAGTATTTT. The chain uses TRBV6-5 and TRBJ2-3, with a weak D call TRBD1 (6 bases). Trimming removed 6 bases from V and 2 bases from J, with 15 bases in between. Germline CDR1 MNHEY, CDR2 SVGAGI. CDR3 length equals 15 residues.

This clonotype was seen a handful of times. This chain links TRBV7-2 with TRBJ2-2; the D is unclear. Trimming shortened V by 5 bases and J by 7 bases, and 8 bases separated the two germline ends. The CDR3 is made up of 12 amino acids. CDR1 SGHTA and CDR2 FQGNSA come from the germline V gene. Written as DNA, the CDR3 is TGTGCCAGCAGCCCCACCCACGGGGAGCTGTTTTTT. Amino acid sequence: CASSPTHGELFF.

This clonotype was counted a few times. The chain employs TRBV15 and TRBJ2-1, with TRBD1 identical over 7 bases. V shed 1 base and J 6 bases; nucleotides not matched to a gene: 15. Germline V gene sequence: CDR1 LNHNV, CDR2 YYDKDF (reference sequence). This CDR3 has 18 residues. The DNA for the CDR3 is TGTGCCACCAGCAGAGGGTCCCTAGTCGTCAACAGGGGCAATGAGCAGTTCTTC. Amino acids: CATSRGSLVVNRGNEQFF.

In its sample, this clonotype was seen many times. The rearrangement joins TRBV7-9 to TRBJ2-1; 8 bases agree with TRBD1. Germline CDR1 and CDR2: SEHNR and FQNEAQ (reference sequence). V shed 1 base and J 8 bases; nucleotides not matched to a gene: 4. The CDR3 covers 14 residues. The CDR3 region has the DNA TGTGCCAGCAGCTTAGGGACAGGGTTCGATGAGCAGTTCTTC. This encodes CASSLGTGFDEQFF. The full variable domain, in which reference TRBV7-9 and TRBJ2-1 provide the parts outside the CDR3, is DTGVSQNPRHKITKRGQNVTFRCDPISEHNRLYWYRQTLGQGPEFLTYFQNEAQLEKSRLLSDRFSAERPKGSFSTLEIQRTEQGDSAMYLCASSLGTGFDEQFFGPGTRLTVL.

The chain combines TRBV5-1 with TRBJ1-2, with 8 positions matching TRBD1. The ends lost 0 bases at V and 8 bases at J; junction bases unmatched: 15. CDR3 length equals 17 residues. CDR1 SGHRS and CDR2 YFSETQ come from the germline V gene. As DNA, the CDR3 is TGCGCCAGCAGCTTGGTGGCAGGGGGCAACGACATCGGCGGCTACACCTTC. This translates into CASSLVAGGNDIGGYTF. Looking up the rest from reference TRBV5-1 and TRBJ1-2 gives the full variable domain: KAGVTQTPRYLIKTRGQQVTLSCSPISGHRSVSWYQQTPGQGLQFLFEYFSETQRNKGNFPGRFSGRQFSNSRSEMNVSTLELGDSALYLCASSLVAGGNDIGGYTFGSGTRLTVV.

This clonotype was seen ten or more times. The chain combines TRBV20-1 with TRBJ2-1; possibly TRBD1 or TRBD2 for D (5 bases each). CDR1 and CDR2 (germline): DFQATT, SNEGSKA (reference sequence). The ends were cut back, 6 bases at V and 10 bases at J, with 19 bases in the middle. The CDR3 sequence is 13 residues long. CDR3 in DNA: TGCAGTGCGTCCGGGACCAGAGCGTGGGAGCAGTTCTTC. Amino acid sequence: CSASGTRAWEQFF.

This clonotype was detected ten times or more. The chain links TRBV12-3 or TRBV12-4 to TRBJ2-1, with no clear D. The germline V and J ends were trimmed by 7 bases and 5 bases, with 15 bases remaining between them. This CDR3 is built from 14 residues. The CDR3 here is CASTLSQTNNEQFF. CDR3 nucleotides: TGTGCCAGCACCCTCTCCCAGACCAACAATGAGCAGTTCTTC.

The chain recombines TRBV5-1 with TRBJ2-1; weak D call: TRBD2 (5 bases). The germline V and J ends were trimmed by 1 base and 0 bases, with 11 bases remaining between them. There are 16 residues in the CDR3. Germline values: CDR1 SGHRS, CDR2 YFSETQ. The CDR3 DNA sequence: TGCGCCAGCAGCTTGCGGACTTTTAGCTCCTACAATGAGCAGTTCTTC. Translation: CASSLRTFSSYNEQFF.

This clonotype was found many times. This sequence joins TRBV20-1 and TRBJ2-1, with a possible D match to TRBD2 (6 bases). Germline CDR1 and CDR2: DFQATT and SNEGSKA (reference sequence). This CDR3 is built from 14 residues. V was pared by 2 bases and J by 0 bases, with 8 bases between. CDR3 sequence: CSARLASSYNEQFF. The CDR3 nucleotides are TGCAGTGCTAGACTAGCGAGCTCCTACAATGAGCAGTTCTTC.

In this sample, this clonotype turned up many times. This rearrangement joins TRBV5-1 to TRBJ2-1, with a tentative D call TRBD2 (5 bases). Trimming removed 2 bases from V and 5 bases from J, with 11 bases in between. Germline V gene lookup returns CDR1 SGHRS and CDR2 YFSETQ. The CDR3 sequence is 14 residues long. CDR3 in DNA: TGCGCCAGCAGCTTCGGGATAGGGAACAATGAGCAGTTCTTC. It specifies CASSFGIGNNEQFF.

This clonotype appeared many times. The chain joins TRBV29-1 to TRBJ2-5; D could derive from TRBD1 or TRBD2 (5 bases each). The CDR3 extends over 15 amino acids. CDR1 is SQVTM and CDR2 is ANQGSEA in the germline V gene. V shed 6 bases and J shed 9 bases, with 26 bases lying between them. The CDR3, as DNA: TGCAGCGTCGCCCCCGGGGACGGTCAGAGGAAGGCCCAGTACTTC. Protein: CSVAPGDGQRKAQYF.

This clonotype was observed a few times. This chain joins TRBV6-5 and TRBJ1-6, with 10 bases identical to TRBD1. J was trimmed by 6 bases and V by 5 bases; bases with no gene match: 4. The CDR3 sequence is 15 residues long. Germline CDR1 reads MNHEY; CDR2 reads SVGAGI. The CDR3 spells CASSDRGLSNSPLHF. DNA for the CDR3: TGTGCCAGCAGTGACAGGGGGCTTAGTAATTCACCCCTCCACTTT.

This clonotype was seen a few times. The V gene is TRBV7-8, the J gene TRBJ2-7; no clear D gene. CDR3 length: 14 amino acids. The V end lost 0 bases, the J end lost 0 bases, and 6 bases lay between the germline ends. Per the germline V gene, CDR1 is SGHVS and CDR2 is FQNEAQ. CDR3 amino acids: CASSLALYSYEQYF. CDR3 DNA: TGTGCCAGCAGCTTAGCGCTCTACTCCTACGAGCAGTACTTC.

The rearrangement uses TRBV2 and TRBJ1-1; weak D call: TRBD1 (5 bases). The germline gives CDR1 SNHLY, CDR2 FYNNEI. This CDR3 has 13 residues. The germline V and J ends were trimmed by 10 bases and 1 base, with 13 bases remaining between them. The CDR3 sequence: CATQSGSNTEAFF. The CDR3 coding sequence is TGTGCCACCCAATCAGGGTCGAACACTGAAGCTTTCTTT.

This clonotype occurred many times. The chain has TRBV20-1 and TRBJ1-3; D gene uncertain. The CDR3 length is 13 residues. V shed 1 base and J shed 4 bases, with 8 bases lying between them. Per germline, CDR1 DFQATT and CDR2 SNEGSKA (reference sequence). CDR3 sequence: CSARVDHGNTIYF. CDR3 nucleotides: TGCAGTGCTAGAGTAGACCACGGAAACACCATATATTTT.

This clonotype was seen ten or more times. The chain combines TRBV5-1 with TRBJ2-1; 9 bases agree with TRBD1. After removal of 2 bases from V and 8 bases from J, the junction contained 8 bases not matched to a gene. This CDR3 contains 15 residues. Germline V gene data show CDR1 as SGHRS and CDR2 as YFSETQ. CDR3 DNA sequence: TGCGCCAGCAGCTTAGGGGGACAGGGCAGGGATGAGCAGTTCTTC. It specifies CASSLGGQGRDEQFF.

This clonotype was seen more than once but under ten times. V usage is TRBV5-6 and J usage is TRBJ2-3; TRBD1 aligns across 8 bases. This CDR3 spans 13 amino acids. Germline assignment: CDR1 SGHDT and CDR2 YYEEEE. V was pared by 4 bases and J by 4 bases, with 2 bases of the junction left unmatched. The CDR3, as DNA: TGTGCCAGCAGCGACAGGGGACCAGATACGCAGTATTTT. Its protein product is CASSDRGPDTQYF.

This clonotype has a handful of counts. The CDR3 protein is CASSGKGAQSSNTIYF. In DNA, the CDR3 is TGCGCCAGCAGCGGAAAGGGGGCACAGAGCTCAAACACCATATATTTT. This chain joins TRBV4-1 and TRBJ1-3, with 7 bases that match TRBD1. This CDR3 spans 16 amino acids. Unmatched junction bases numbered 13, after V lost 5 bases and J lost 6 bases. In germline, CDR1 is MGHRA, CDR2 YSYEKL.

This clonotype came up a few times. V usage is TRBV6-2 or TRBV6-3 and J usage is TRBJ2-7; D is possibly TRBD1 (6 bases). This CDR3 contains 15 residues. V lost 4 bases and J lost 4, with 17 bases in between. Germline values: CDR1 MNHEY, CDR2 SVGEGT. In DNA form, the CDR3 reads TGTGCCAGCAGTTGGGCCGGTGGGGGCGCGTACGAGCAGTACTTC. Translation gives CASSWAGGGAYEQYF.

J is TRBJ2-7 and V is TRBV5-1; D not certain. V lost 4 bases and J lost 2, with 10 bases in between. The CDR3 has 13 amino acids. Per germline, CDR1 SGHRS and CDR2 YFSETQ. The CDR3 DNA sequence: TGCGCCAGCAGCCCCGGCGGAGCCTACGAGCAGTACTTC. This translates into CASSPGGAYEQYF.